This TCR beta chain stems from a study of shared clonotypes between healthy human individuals. Study-level results: Clonotype sharing levels among donors were expected to vary with sequencing depth. A limitation of the genetic and exposure-history diversity represented arose from few donors.

A word on this clone: Its antigen is undetermined.

Clones were read by immunoSEQ multiplex PCR, and TCRdb kept only the in-frame ones, dropping some. The sample shows 1 million to 1.3 million clones, about 84% of them seen only once. V lost 6 bases and J lost 2, with 13 bases in between. Looked up from germline, CDR1 is MNHNY and CDR2 is SVGAGI (reference sequence). The CDR3 spans 14 residues. The chain joins TRBV6-6 to TRBJ1-1; D call uncertain. This TCR came from a man younger than 30 in good health. Some clones in this sample may be carry-over from other donors' samples. The sample comprised memory CD4+ T cells from PBMCs. Subset in this sample: CD45RA-negative fraction. CDR3 residues: CASSEVPGNTEAFF. In nucleotides, the CDR3 is TGTGCCAGCAGCGAAGTACCAGGAAACACTGAAGCTTTCTTT.